This T cell receptor beta chain was found in a study of blood T cell repertoires in COVID-19. Study background: From T cells, B-cell-depleted T cells, or PBMCs came the material, which was cDNA or gDNA.

Method: immunoSEQ multiplex PCR; TCRdb's copy keeps in-frame clones and lacks some. The sample carries about 220,000 clones, roughly four fifths recorded once. Symptom resolution, clearance, or two negative PCRs marked the recovered donors of Cohort 3. The CDR3 is made up of 15 amino acids. Germline CDR1 SGHNT, CDR2 YYREEE (reference sequence). Trimming took 1 base from V and 4 from J; bases not matched to a gene: 7. This clone was detected only a few times. V is TRBV5-4 and J is TRBJ2-7; 8 bases are a match to TRBD1. Sequenced material: PBMCs or T cells enriched from blood (not recorded which). The TCR comes from a woman aged 60-75 years who had recovered from COVID-19. The CDR3 loop reads CASSLQGTGGYEQYF. The CDR3 DNA reads as TGTGCCAGCAGCTTGCAGGGGACAGGAGGATACGAGCAGTACTTC.